This T cell receptor (beta chain) was retrieved from a study of tumor-infiltrating lymphocytes in primary liver carcinoma. Study findings and constraints: Blood trailed tumors significantly in top-250-clone fraction (p = 0.039).

Details on this clonotype: Its antigen is not known. At one end the junction does not follow the germline gene, possibly because of a read error.

TCR beta cDNA was reverse-transcribed from about 550 ng of total RNA. The reaction used a constant-region primer and ProtoScript II reverse transcriptase. Sequencing libraries for TCR beta derived from three nested multiplex PCR rounds that used slightly modified ARM-PCR. The study ran its first two PCR rounds for approximately 10 cycles each, using TRBV1-TRBV30 forward primers and a C-beta reverse primer. From the multiplex PCR reads, TCRdb called clonotypes with MiXCR, one entry per CDR3 protein. The sample records about 100,000 distinct CDR3 sequences, around 73% being singletons. Starting material for RNA and DNA co-extraction consisted of about 20-30 mg of unsorted bulk tissue. The CDR3 runs to 16 residues. Germline loops: CDR1 MGHRA, CDR2 YSYEKL.

Sequenced input: liver tumor tissue from sampling region 2. Sample subset: tumor region T2, inferior pole. The TCR was taken from an older woman with primary liver carcinoma and hepatitis B virus infection. The chain links TRBV4-1 to TRBJ1-1; a weak D match, TRBD1 (6 bases). CDR3 sequence reads: CANSQDRGSGGTEAFF. CDR3 DNA: TGCGCCAACAGCCAAGATAGGGGCAGTGGGGGCACTGAGGCTTTCTTT.